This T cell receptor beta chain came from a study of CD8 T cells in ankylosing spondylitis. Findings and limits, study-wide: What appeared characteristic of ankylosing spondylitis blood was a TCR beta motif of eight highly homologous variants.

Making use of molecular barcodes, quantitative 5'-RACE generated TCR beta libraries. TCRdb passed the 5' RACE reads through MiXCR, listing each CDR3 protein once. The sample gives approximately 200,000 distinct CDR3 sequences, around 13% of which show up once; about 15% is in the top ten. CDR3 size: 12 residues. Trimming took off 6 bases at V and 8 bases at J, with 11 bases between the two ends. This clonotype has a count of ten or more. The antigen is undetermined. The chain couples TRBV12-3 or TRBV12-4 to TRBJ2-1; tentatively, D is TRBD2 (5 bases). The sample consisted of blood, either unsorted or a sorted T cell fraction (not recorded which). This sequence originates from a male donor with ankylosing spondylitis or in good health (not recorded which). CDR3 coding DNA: TGTGCCAGCAGCCAAATACTAGATGAGCAGTTCTTC. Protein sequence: CASSQILDEQFF.